These T cell receptor beta chains were read from a single sample in a study of a mutant IDH1 vaccine in newly diagnosed glioma. These receptors' targets are unknown. The table came from immunoSEQ multiplex PCR; TCRdb's copy has only in-frame clones and leaves some out. This sample yields about 83,000 clones, of which 75% to 85% are seen a single time; around 5.3% belongs to the top ten. This material consisted of PBMCs, taken from a glioma patient whose treatment included an IDH1 peptide vaccine. The receptors were gathered from a middle-aged man with glioma. Both conserved end residues are part of each CDR3. The order of the fields is D gene, clone size, J gene, V gene, CDR3 protein, CDR3 DNA. The D gene is left open where the match is weak. Some rows have no size entry. The others give once, few or many, or a class for an expanded clone.

d_call: TRBD1; clone_size: NA; j_call: TRBJ1-5; v_call: TRBV7-9; cdr3_aa: CASSLDRGSFNQPQHF; cdr3_nt: TGTGCCAGCAGCTTAGACAGGGGGTCCTTCAATCAGCCCCAGCATTTT
d_call: NA; clone_size: few; j_call: TRBJ2-7; v_call: TRBV6-6; cdr3_aa: CASSPGLGEQYF; cdr3_nt: TGTGCCAGCAGTCCCGGCCTTGGGGAGCAGTACTTC
d_call: TRBD1; clone_size: few; j_call: TRBJ1-1; v_call: TRBV10-3; cdr3_aa: CAITADRGDTEAFF; cdr3_nt: TGTGCCATCACTGCGGACAGGGGAGACACTGAAGCTTTCTTT
d_call: TRBD1; clone_size: NA; j_call: TRBJ2-2; v_call: TRBV4-2; cdr3_aa: CASSRLQGIGNGELFF; cdr3_nt: TGTGCCAGCAGCCGCCTACAGGGGATAGGGAACGGGGAGCTGTTTTTT
d_call: TRBD1; clone_size: NA; j_call: TRBJ2-5; v_call: TRBV5-6; cdr3_aa: CASSLYGTGGQETQYF; cdr3_nt: TGTGCCAGCAGCTTGTATGGGACAGGGGGCCAAGAGACCCAGTACTTC
d_call: NA; clone_size: few; j_call: TRBJ1-2; v_call: TRBV19; cdr3_aa: CASSKQAWGYGYTF; cdr3_nt: TGTGCCAGTAGTAAACAGGCCTGGGGCTATGGCTACACCTTC
d_call: TRBD1; clone_size: NA; j_call: TRBJ2-7; v_call: TRBV2; cdr3_aa: CASSETGGLYEQYF; cdr3_nt: TGTGCCAGCAGTGAAACAGGGGGCCTGTACGAGCAGTACTTC
d_call: NA; clone_size: NA; j_call: TRBJ1-4; v_call: TRBV5-4; cdr3_aa: CASSLPGVATNEKLFF; cdr3_nt: TGTGCCAGCAGCTTACCAGGGGTTGCAACTAATGAAAAACTGTTTTTT
d_call: NA; clone_size: NA; j_call: TRBJ1-6; v_call: TRBV6-5; cdr3_aa: CASSYSKGGRFTLHF; cdr3_nt: TGTGCCAGCAGTTACTCGAAAGGGGGGAGATTCACCCTCCACTTT
d_call: NA; clone_size: NA; j_call: TRBJ2-2; v_call: TRBV9; cdr3_aa: CASSVEARGTGELFF; cdr3_nt: TGTGCCAGCAGCGTAGAGGCCCGCGGGACCGGGGAGCTGTTTTTT
d_call: TRBD2; clone_size: NA; j_call: TRBJ2-2; v_call: TRBV18; cdr3_aa: CASSPQGLAAGELFF; cdr3_nt: TGTGCCAGCTCACCACAGGGACTAGCCGCCGGGGAGCTGTTTTTT
d_call: NA; clone_size: NA; j_call: TRBJ1-2; v_call: TRBV27; cdr3_aa: CASSLKGTGLYGYTF; cdr3_nt: TGTGCCAGCAGTTTAAAAGGAACAGGACTCTATGGCTACACCTTC
d_call: NA; clone_size: NA; j_call: TRBJ2-7; v_call: TRBV7-2; cdr3_aa: CASSLVKGPAYEQYF; cdr3_nt: TGTGCCAGCAGCTTGGTTAAGGGACCGGCCTACGAGCAGTACTTC
d_call: NA; clone_size: NA; j_call: TRBJ2-5; v_call: TRBV28; cdr3_aa: CASSQAGGPETQYF; cdr3_nt: TGTGCCAGCAGTCAGGCCGGGGGGCCGGAGACCCAGTACTTC
d_call: TRBD2; clone_size: NA; j_call: TRBJ2-3; v_call: TRBV14; cdr3_aa: CASSPQRGGRDTQYF; cdr3_nt: TGTGCCAGCAGCCCGCAGCGGGGGGGCCGAGATACGCAGTATTTT
d_call: TRBD1; clone_size: NA; j_call: TRBJ1-2; v_call: TRBV29-1; cdr3_aa: CSSKGQGDNYGYTF; cdr3_nt: TGCAGCTCAAAGGGACAGGGAGATAACTATGGCTACACCTTC
d_call: TRBD2; clone_size: NA; j_call: TRBJ2-2; v_call: TRBV10-2; cdr3_aa: CASSEPFSGGADGELFF; cdr3_nt: TGCGCCAGCAGTGAGCCATTTAGCGGGGGGGCCGACGGGGAGCTGTTTTTT
d_call: NA; clone_size: NA; j_call: TRBJ2-5; v_call: TRBV7-9; cdr3_aa: CASRIQETQYF; cdr3_nt: TGTGCCAGCAGGATCCAAGAGACCCAGTACTTC
d_call: NA; clone_size: NA; j_call: TRBJ1-6; v_call: TRBV6-5; cdr3_aa: CASSYGRNRVYSPLHF; cdr3_nt: TGTGCCAGCAGTTACGGACGTAACAGGGTATATTCACCCCTCCACTTT
d_call: TRBD2; clone_size: NA; j_call: TRBJ2-7; v_call: TRBV5-6; cdr3_aa: CASSLAGDSYEQYF; cdr3_nt: TGTGCCAGCAGCTTAGCGGGAGACTCCTACGAGCAGTACTTC
d_call: TRBD1; clone_size: NA; j_call: TRBJ2-3; v_call: TRBV6-5; cdr3_aa: CASSNGQGFTDTQYF; cdr3_nt: TGTGCCAGCAGTAATGGACAGGGGTTCACAGATACGCAGTATTTT
d_call: TRBD2; clone_size: once; j_call: TRBJ2-3; v_call: TRBV5-1; cdr3_aa: CASSPGLAGYNAATDTQYF; cdr3_nt: TGCGCCAGCAGTCCGGGACTAGCGGGATATAACGCGGCCACAGATACGCAGTATTTT
d_call: NA; clone_size: few; j_call: TRBJ1-1; v_call: TRBV5-1; cdr3_aa: CASSLWGLSTEAFF; cdr3_nt: TGCGCCAGCAGCTTGTGGGGGCTTAGCACTGAAGCTTTCTTT
d_call: NA; clone_size: NA; j_call: TRBJ2-5; v_call: TRBV9; cdr3_aa: CASSVGWGSETQYF; cdr3_nt: TGTGCCAGCAGCGTAGGTTGGGGGAGTGAGACCCAGTACTTC
d_call: NA; clone_size: NA; j_call: TRBJ1-6; v_call: TRBV30; cdr3_aa: CAWSVPPTPSSYNSPLHF; cdr3_nt: TGTGCCTGGAGTGTACCTCCGACCCCGAGCTCCTATAATTCACCCCTCCACTTT
d_call: NA; clone_size: many; j_call: TRBJ1-1; v_call: TRBV10-3; cdr3_aa: CAISGGTPDTEAFF; cdr3_nt: TGTGCCATCAGTGGGGGGACACCCGACACTGAAGCTTTCTTT
d_call: NA; clone_size: NA; j_call: TRBJ2-7; v_call: TRBV5-1; cdr3_aa: CASSPPARPYEQYF; cdr3_nt: TGCGCCAGCAGCCCACCCGCTCGCCCCTACGAGCAGTACTTC
d_call: NA; clone_size: NA; j_call: TRBJ1-5; v_call: TRBV12-5; cdr3_aa: CASGLARTANQPQHF; cdr3_nt: TGTGCTAGTGGTTTGGCTCGGACTGCAAATCAGCCCCAGCATTTT
d_call: TRBD1; clone_size: NA; j_call: TRBJ2-5; v_call: TRBV19; cdr3_aa: CASSLGTARFEETQYF; cdr3_nt: TGTGCCAGTAGCTTAGGGACAGCCCGATTTGAAGAGACCCAGTACTTC
d_call: NA; clone_size: NA; j_call: TRBJ2-4; v_call: TRBV7-4; cdr3_aa: CASSLSPQESAKNIQYF; cdr3_nt: TGTGCCAGCAGCTTATCCCCACAGGAGTCAGCCAAAAACATTCAGTACTTC
d_call: TRBD1; clone_size: NA; j_call: TRBJ1-1; v_call: TRBV19; cdr3_aa: CASRPAGTGKTEAFF; cdr3_nt: TGTGCCAGTAGACCAGCCGGGACAGGGAAAACTGAAGCTTTCTTT
d_call: NA; clone_size: NA; j_call: TRBJ2-7; v_call: TRBV21-1; cdr3_aa: CASSPKGPEQYF; cdr3_nt: TGTGCCAGCAGTCCTAAAGGTCCCGAGCAGTACTTC
d_call: TRBD1; clone_size: NA; j_call: TRBJ2-7; v_call: TRBV28; cdr3_aa: CASSIPGQEGYEQYF; cdr3_nt: TGTGCCAGCAGTATACCGGGACAGGAGGGGTACGAGCAGTACTTC
d_call: NA; clone_size: NA; j_call: TRBJ1-1; v_call: TRBV5-4; cdr3_aa: CASSSWGAGNTEAFF; cdr3_nt: TGTGCCAGCAGCTCGTGGGGAGCGGGGAACACTGAAGCTTTCTTT
d_call: NA; clone_size: NA; j_call: TRBJ2-7; v_call: TRBV19; cdr3_aa: CASSIGGDTAQYF; cdr3_nt: TGTGCCAGTAGTATAGGTGGGGACACCGCGCAGTACTTC
d_call: NA; clone_size: NA; j_call: TRBJ2-1; v_call: TRBV5-1; cdr3_aa: CASNPPGAEQFF; cdr3_nt: TGCGCCAGCAACCCCCCCGGTGCTGAGCAGTTCTTC
d_call: TRBD2; clone_size: NA; j_call: TRBJ2-1; v_call: TRBV7-9; cdr3_aa: CASSSLAGVSLVLYNEQFF; cdr3_nt: TGTGCCAGCAGCTCCTTAGCGGGAGTGTCGTTAGTGTTATACAATGAGCAGTTCTTC
d_call: TRBD2; clone_size: few; j_call: TRBJ2-1; v_call: TRBV30; cdr3_aa: CALLGRVSGRTSYNEQFF; cdr3_nt: TGTGCCTTGCTTGGAAGGGTTAGCGGGAGGACCTCCTACAATGAGCAGTTCTTC
d_call: TRBD1; clone_size: once; j_call: TRBJ2-3; v_call: TRBV28; cdr3_aa: CASRPPGTGLADTQYF; cdr3_nt: TGTGCCAGCAGACCACCCGGGACAGGCCTGGCAGATACGCAGTATTTT
d_call: TRBD1; clone_size: NA; j_call: TRBJ1-2; v_call: TRBV30; cdr3_aa: CAWSSRGLDGYTF; cdr3_nt: TGTGCCTGGAGTTCCAGGGGGCTCGATGGCTACACCTTC
d_call: NA; clone_size: NA; j_call: TRBJ1-5; v_call: TRBV21-1; cdr3_aa: CASSKGRGKRPYSNQPQHF; cdr3_nt: TGTGCCAGCAGCAAAGGAAGGGGGAAACGCCCGTATAGCAATCAGCCCCAGCATTTT
d_call: NA; clone_size: NA; j_call: TRBJ1-5; v_call: TRBV6-5; cdr3_aa: CASRPTGDSGEPQHF; cdr3_nt: TGTGCCAGCAGACCCACAGGAGATTCGGGGGAGCCCCAGCATTTT
d_call: NA; clone_size: NA; j_call: TRBJ2-5; v_call: TRBV2; cdr3_aa: CASDRGQETQYF; cdr3_nt: TGTGCCAGTGACAGAGGTCAAGAGACCCAGTACTTC
d_call: TRBD1; clone_size: NA; j_call: TRBJ1-1; v_call: TRBV20-1; cdr3_aa: CSGQGITEAFF; cdr3_nt: TGCAGTGGACAGGGGATCACTGAAGCTTTCTTT
d_call: TRBD1; clone_size: NA; j_call: TRBJ1-1; v_call: TRBV2; cdr3_aa: CASSADRGQDEAFF; cdr3_nt: TGTGCCAGCAGTGCAGACAGGGGGCAGGATGAAGCTTTCTTT
d_call: NA; clone_size: NA; j_call: TRBJ2-3; v_call: TRBV13; cdr3_aa: CASSLGGSTDTQYF; cdr3_nt: TGTGCCAGCAGCTTAGGAGGCAGCACAGATACGCAGTATTTT
d_call: NA; clone_size: NA; j_call: TRBJ2-7; v_call: TRBV18; cdr3_aa: CASSRASSQTYEQYF; cdr3_nt: TGTGCCAGCTCACGAGCGTCTAGCCAGACCTACGAGCAGTACTTC
d_call: NA; clone_size: NA; j_call: TRBJ1-2; v_call: TRBV29-1; cdr3_aa: CSVDLREGGYGYTF; cdr3_nt: TGCAGCGTTGATCTGAGGGAGGGAGGGTATGGCTACACCTTC
d_call: NA; clone_size: once; j_call: TRBJ2-3; v_call: TRBV2; cdr3_aa: CASSPRSPTDTQYF; cdr3_nt: TGTGCCAGCAGTCCTAGGAGTCCCACAGATACGCAGTATTTT
d_call: NA; clone_size: NA; j_call: TRBJ1-1; v_call: TRBV7-6; cdr3_aa: CASSLVAANTEAFF; cdr3_nt: TGTGCCAGCAGCTTAGTAGCAGCGAACACTGAAGCTTTCTTT
d_call: NA; clone_size: NA; j_call: TRBJ1-3; v_call: TRBV4-3; cdr3_aa: CASSQERGSGNTIYF; cdr3_nt: TGCGCCAGCAGCCAAGAACGGGGTTCTGGAAACACCATATATTTT
d_call: NA; clone_size: NA; j_call: TRBJ2-1; v_call: TRBV18; cdr3_aa: CASSVVAVSYNEQFF; cdr3_nt: TGTGCCAGCTCAGTGGTAGCGGTTTCCTACAATGAGCAGTTCTTC
d_call: TRBD2; clone_size: NA; j_call: TRBJ2-3; v_call: TRBV13; cdr3_aa: CASSFPLAGGGTDTQYF; cdr3_nt: TGTGCCAGCAGCTTTCCCCTCGCGGGAGGGGGCACAGATACGCAGTATTTT
d_call: NA; clone_size: NA; j_call: TRBJ1-4; v_call: TRBV5-6; cdr3_aa: CASSFGSGQMGEKLFF; cdr3_nt: TGTGCCAGCAGCTTCGGGAGTGGACAGATGGGGGAAAAACTGTTTTTT
d_call: TRBD1; clone_size: NA; j_call: TRBJ1-2; v_call: TRBV5-1; cdr3_aa: CASSRDSQSRAYGYTF; cdr3_nt: TGCGCCAGCAGCAGGGACAGTCAAAGTAGGGCATATGGCTACACCTTC
d_call: TRBD2; clone_size: NA; j_call: TRBJ2-7; v_call: TRBV6-5; cdr3_aa: CASRTLSGGSYEQYF; cdr3_nt: TGTGCCAGCAGGACTCTAAGCGGGGGTTCCTACGAGCAGTACTTC
d_call: NA; clone_size: NA; j_call: TRBJ2-5; v_call: TRBV4-2; cdr3_aa: CASSQGDLDAETQYF; cdr3_nt: TGTGCCAGCAGCCAAGGGGACCTCGATGCAGAGACCCAGTACTTC
d_call: NA; clone_size: NA; j_call: TRBJ1-2; v_call: TRBV30; cdr3_aa: CAWSWGNGYTF; cdr3_nt: TGTGCCTGGAGTTGGGGGAATGGCTACACCTTC
d_call: TRBD1; clone_size: NA; j_call: TRBJ2-7; v_call: TRBV18; cdr3_aa: CASSPNRGLDEQYF; cdr3_nt: TGTGCCAGCTCACCTAACAGGGGGCTAGACGAGCAGTACTTC